This entry lists 24 T cell receptor beta chains sequenced from one sample in a study of T cell responses to AZD1222 COVID-19 vaccine. Clones were read by immunoSEQ multiplex PCR, and TCRdb kept only the in-frame ones, dropping some. This table has about 140,000 clones, roughly 90% appearing once. Sequences were derived from peripheral blood, sampled on day 0 of AZD1222 vaccination. These receptors all come from an adult in good health.

This chain links TRBV14 with TRBJ1-4, with 8 bases fitting TRBD1. V lost 6 bases, J lost 6 bases, and 9 bases stayed unmatched. Germline V gives CDR1 SGHDN, CDR2 FVKESK. The CDR3 contains 15 residues. The CDR3 bases are TGTGCCAGCAGACGCCAAGGGACAGGCCATGAAAAACTGTTTTTT. Translating gives CASRRQGTGHEKLFF.

A remark on this clone: One junction end disagrees with the germline gene, perhaps due to a read error. This chain links TRBV7-7 with TRBJ2-5, with 10 bases matching TRBD2. This CDR3 has 15 residues. From germline, CDR1 is SSHAT and CDR2 FNYEAQ (reference sequence). CDR3 sequence (DNA): TGTGCTAGCAGCGAGAGCGGGGGGGCCGTTGAGACCCAGTACTTC. Translating gives CASSESGGAVETQYF. The variable domain in full, completed from reference TRBV7-7 and TRBJ2-5, reads GAGVSQSPRYKVTKRGQDVTLRCDPISSHATLYWYQQALGQGPEFLTYFNYEAQPDKSGLPSDRFSAERPEGSISTLTIQRTEQRDSAMYRCASSESGGAVETQYFGPGTRLLVL.

This chain uses TRBV27 with TRBJ2-1; D is perhaps TRBD1 (5 bases). The V gene's germline CDR1 is MNHEY and CDR2 SMNVEV (reference sequence). The CDR3 extends over 16 amino acids. Deletions cut 5 bases from V and 0 bases from J, with 14 bases between. CDR3 sequence: CASSPRQRSSYNEQFF. Here the CDR3 DNA reads TGTGCCAGCAGTCCTCGACAGAGGAGCTCCTACAATGAGCAGTTCTTC.

The chain links TRBV15 to TRBJ2-5; 9 bases map to TRBD2. V trimming: 1 base; J trimming: 5 bases; junction bases outside the gene matches: 5. CDR1 is LNHNV, CDR2 YYDKDF, per germline (reference sequence). The CDR3 covers 15 residues. The CDR3 DNA follows: TGTGCCACCAGCAGAGTGGCTAGCGGGACCGAGACCCAGTACTTC. Protein: CATSRVASGTETQYF.

The chain joins TRBV5-1 to TRBJ2-1, with D perhaps TRBD2 (6 bases). Germline lookup yields CDR1 SGHRS and CDR2 YFSETQ. V lost 0 bases and J lost 6, with 13 bases in between. The CDR3 consists of 15 residues. DNA of the CDR3: TGCGCCAGCAGCTTGGAAGCGGCGGGGCCCAATGAGCAGTTCTTC. It translates to CASSLEAAGPNEQFF.

J is TRBJ2-2 and V is TRBV7-3, with a tentative D call TRBD2 (5 bases). The CDR3 consists of 14 residues. Germline assignment: CDR1 SGHTA and CDR2 FQGTGA. Trimming removed 3 bases at V and 7 bases at J, with 12 bases between. The CDR3 DNA follows: TGTGCCAGCAGCTTGGACCTTCGGGGCGGGGAGCTGTTTTTT. Protein: CASSLDLRGGELFF.

The chain links TRBV6-2 or TRBV6-3 to TRBJ1-1; D not certain. This CDR3 has 13 residues. The germline gives CDR1 MNHEY, CDR2 SVGEGT. Trimming removed 2 bases at V and 6 bases at J, with 10 bases between. DNA for the CDR3: TGTGCCAGCAGTTACGGGTATGTAGCTGAAGCTTTCTTT. It specifies CASSYGYVAEAFF.

This clone was picked up a small number of times. The chain employs TRBV7-2 and TRBJ1-6, with 7 bases identical to TRBD1. The CDR3 is 16 residues long. CDR1 and CDR2 (germline): SGHTA, FQGNSA. After removal of 5 bases from V and 6 bases from J, the junction contained 10 bases not matched to a gene. CDR3 in DNA: TGTGCCAGCAGCCAACGATCCAGGGGGTTTAATTCACCCCTCCACTTT. Its protein is CASSQRSRGFNSPLHF.

The chain uses TRBV7-9 and TRBJ2-1, with TRBD2 matching 9 bases. The germline gives CDR1 SEHNR, CDR2 FQNEAQ (reference sequence). The CDR3 is made up of 19 amino acids. V lost 5 bases, J lost 0 bases, and 14 bases stayed unmatched. Written as DNA, the CDR3 is TGTGCCAGCAGCCCCGTTGGCGGGGGGGGCCGAAGCTCCTACAATGAGCAGTTCTTC. This translates into CASSPVGGGGRSSYNEQFF. The variable domain in full, completed from reference TRBV7-9 and TRBJ2-1, reads DTGVSQNPRHKITKRGQNVTFRCDPISEHNRLYWYRQTLGQGPEFLTYFQNEAQLEKSRLLSDRFSAERPKGSFSTLEIQRTEQGDSAMYLCASSPVGGGGRSSYNEQFFGPGTRLTVL.

This rearrangement joins TRBV6-2 or TRBV6-3 to TRBJ1-1, with D uncertain. The germline CDR1 and CDR2 sequences are MNHEY and SVGEGT. V was pared by 2 bases and J by 5 bases, with 15 bases between. The CDR3 contains 15 residues. The CDR3 here is CASSYTDVGLTEAFF. The CDR3, as DNA: TGTGCCAGCAGTTACACTGACGTGGGTCTGACTGAAGCTTTCTTT.

Points on this clone: One junction end disagrees with the germline gene, perhaps due to a read error. The CDR3 nucleotides are TGTGCCAGCAGTTACTCCGGGACTAGCGGAATGCAGACCAATTTC. Protein product: CASSYSGTSGMQTNF. The chain employs TRBV6-5 and TRBJ2-7; 11 positions agree with TRBD2. The CDR3 is 15 amino acids. Germline loops: CDR1 MNHEY, CDR2 SVGAGI.

This chain connects TRBV13 to TRBJ1-1, with D uncertain. V was shortened by 0 bases and J by 0 bases, with 5 bases between the two germline ends. The CDR3 covers 14 residues. Germline CDR1 PRHDT, CDR2 FYEKMQ (reference sequence). CDR3 coding DNA: TGTGCCAGCAGCTTAGGGAACATGAACACTGAAGCTTTCTTT. Its protein product is CASSLGNMNTEAFF.

J is TRBJ1-1 and V is TRBV7-2; D remains unclear. Trimming shortened V by 2 bases and J by 0 bases, and 4 bases separated the two germline ends. Germline CDR1 is SGHTA and CDR2 is FQGNSA. The CDR3 totals 13 residues. The DNA for the CDR3 is TGTGCCAGCAGCTTACAGGTGAACACTGAAGCTTTCTTT. It yields the protein CASSLQVNTEAFF. Based on the CDR3 plus reference TRBV7-2 and TRBJ1-1, the full variable domain is GAGVSQSPSNKVTEKGKDVELRCDPISGHTALYWYRQSLGQGLEFLIYFQGNSAPDKSGLPSDRFSAERTGGSVSTLTIQRTQQEDSAVYLCASSLQVNTEAFFGQGTRLTVV.

The chain recombines TRBV25-1 with TRBJ1-4; no clear D. Looked up from germline, CDR1 is MGHDK and CDR2 is SYGVNS. The CDR3 covers 13 residues. V was trimmed by 4 bases and J by 4 bases, leaving 7 bases between them. The CDR3 bases are TGTGCCAGCAGTGTAAATTTTAATGAAAAACTGTTTTTT. Residues: CASSVNFNEKLFF. Complete variable domain (other parts from reference TRBV25-1 and TRBJ1-4): EADIYQTPRYLVIGTGKKITLECSQTMGHDKMYWYQQDPGMELHLIHYSYGVNSTEKGDLSSESTVSRIRTEHFPLTLESARPSHTSQYLCASSVNFNEKLFFGSGTQLSVL.

This chain uses TRBV4-3 with TRBJ2-5; possible D gene TRBD2, 6 bases. Germline CDR1 LGHNA, CDR2 YSLEER. The V end lost 4 bases, the J end lost 2 bases, and 8 bases lay between the germline ends. The CDR3 is made up of 13 amino acids. CDR3 sequence (DNA): TGCGCCAGCAGCCGCGGGACTCAAGAGACCCAGTACTTC. Its protein is CASSRGTQETQYF.

The rearrangement links TRBV19 to TRBJ2-1; D is possibly TRBD2 (5 bases). In germline, CDR1 is LNHDA, CDR2 SQIVND (reference sequence). V gave up 6 bases and J gave up 2 bases, with 11 bases separating them. The CDR3 runs to 14 residues. The CDR3 nucleotides read TGTGCCAGTAGCCCTCAGAGGGCCTACAATGAGCAGTTCTTC. It encodes CASSPQRAYNEQFF.

Points on this clone: This sample includes further DNA sequences coding for the same CDR3. The chain joins TRBV19 to TRBJ2-2, with a tentative D call TRBD2 (6 bases). The V end lost 3 bases, the J end lost 2 bases, and 10 bases lay between the germline ends. The CDR3 sequence is 15 residues long. Germline CDR1 is LNHDA and CDR2 is SQIVND (reference sequence). The CDR3: CASSIRGFNTGELFF. The CDR3 coding sequence is TGTGCCAGTAGTATTCGGGGGTTTAACACCGGGGAGCTGTTTTTT.

This clone showed up just once. This chain links TRBV6-1 with TRBJ1-2; unclear D gene. This CDR3 contains 14 residues. Looked up from germline, CDR1 is MNHNS and CDR2 is SASEGT. The V gene lost 1 base and the J gene lost 3 bases, with 9 bases spanning the gap. CDR3 protein: CASSEEGNHYGYTF. The CDR3, as DNA: TGTGCCAGCAGTGAAGAAGGGAACCACTATGGCTACACCTTC.

The rearrangement links TRBV7-9 to TRBJ2-3, with D hard to call. Trimming left V 0 bases short and J 3 bases short, with 1 base between. CDR1 and CDR2 (germline): SEHNR, FQNEAQ (reference sequence). The CDR3 spans 12 residues. The CDR3 bases are TGTGCCAGCAGCTTAGCGACAGATACGCAGTATTTT. Translating it yields CASSLATDTQYF.

V and J are TRBV7-2 and TRBJ1-4, with D possibly matching TRBD1 (5 bases). The CDR3 consists of 15 residues. Germline CDR1 and CDR2: SGHTA and FQGNSA. V was trimmed by 1 base and J by 8 bases, leaving 14 bases between them. The CDR3, as DNA: TGTGCCAGCAGCTTAGATTTCCAGGGTGGGGAAAAACTGTTTTTT. It translates to CASSLDFQGGEKLFF.

This rearrangement joins TRBV10-3 to TRBJ2-5, with 8 bases that match TRBD1. With V trimmed by 2 bases and J by 5 bases, 7 bases remained unmatched. The CDR3 consists of 15 residues. The germline CDR1 and CDR2 sequences are ENHRY and SYGVKD. The CDR3 loop is CAISERGRGRETQYF. The CDR3 DNA reads TGTGCCATCAGTGAGAGGGGCAGGGGGCGGGAGACCCAGTACTTC.

This chain links TRBV9 with TRBJ2-4; D might be TRBD2 (5 bases). V was pared by 8 bases and J by 2 bases, with 14 bases between. CDR3 length equals 14 residues. Germline V gene data show CDR1 as SGDLS and CDR2 as YYNGEE. This CDR3 is CASSASFSKNIQYF. CDR3 nucleotides: TGTGCCAGTTCTGCTAGCTTCTCCAAAAACATTCAGTACTTC.

CDR3 residues: CASSLGTAGSAFF. CDR3 in DNA: TGTGCCAGCAGCTTAGGGACAGCCGGGTCGGCTTTCTTT. The J gene is TRBJ1-1, the V gene TRBV11-3, with D tentatively TRBD1 (6 bases). Trimming took 1 base from V and 11 from J, leaving 14 bases between them. The CDR3 spans 13 residues. CDR1 and CDR2 from the germline V gene are SGHNT and YENEEA. The full variable domain, in which reference TRBV11-3 and TRBJ1-1 provide the parts outside the CDR3, is EAGVVQSPRYKIIEKKQPVAFWCNPISGHNTLYWYLQNLGQGPELLIRYENEEAVDDSQLPKDRFSAERLKGVDSTLKIQPAELGDSAVYLCASSLGTAGSAFFGQGTRLTVV.

A single count supports this clone. The J gene is TRBJ1-3, the V gene TRBV27; D remains ambiguous. The length of the CDR3 is 14 residues. The V end lost 6 bases, the J end lost 4 bases, and 13 bases lay between the germline ends. Germline CDR1 reads MNHEY; CDR2 reads SMNVEV (reference sequence). CDR3 loop: CASRSTSLGNTIYF. Here the CDR3 DNA reads TGTGCCAGCAGATCGACGTCACTAGGAAACACCATATATTTT.